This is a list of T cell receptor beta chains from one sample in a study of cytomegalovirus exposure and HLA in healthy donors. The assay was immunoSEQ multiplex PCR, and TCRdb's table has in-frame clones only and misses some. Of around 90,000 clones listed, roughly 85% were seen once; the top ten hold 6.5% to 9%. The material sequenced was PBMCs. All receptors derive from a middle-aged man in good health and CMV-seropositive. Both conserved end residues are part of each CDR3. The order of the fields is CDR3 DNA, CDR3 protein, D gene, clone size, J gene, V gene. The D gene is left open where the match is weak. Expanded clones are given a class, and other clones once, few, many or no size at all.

cdr3_nt: TGCAGCGTTGAAAGGGGGCCAGGGGGAGAGACCCAGTACTTC
cdr3_aa: CSVERGPGGETQYF
d_call: TRBD1
clone_size: .
j_call: TRBJ2-5
v_call: TRBV29-1

cdr3_nt: TGTGCCAGCAGCTTAGTTACAGGGGGCGAAGGCGAGCAGTACTTC
cdr3_aa: CASSLVTGGEGEQYF
d_call: TRBD1
clone_size: .
j_call: TRBJ2-7
v_call: TRBV7-8

cdr3_nt: TGTGCCACCGGGGAGGGGACAGGGGTCGCTCAGCCCCAGCATTTT
cdr3_aa: CATGEGTGVAQPQHF
d_call: TRBD1
clone_size: .
j_call: TRBJ1-5
v_call: TRBV10-3

cdr3_nt: TGTGCCAGCAGCCTAATGAGAGGGGGAGCTGAAGCTTTCTTT
cdr3_aa: CASSLMRGGAEAFF
d_call: .
clone_size: once
j_call: TRBJ1-1
v_call: TRBV27

cdr3_nt: TGTGCCAGCAGTTGGGGAGGGTTATACGAGCAGTACTTC
cdr3_aa: CASSWGGLYEQYF
d_call: TRBD2
clone_size: .
j_call: TRBJ2-7
v_call: TRBV27

cdr3_nt: TGTGCCAGCAGCTTAGACAGGCTGGAGACCCAGTACTTC
cdr3_aa: CASSLDRLETQYF
d_call: .
clone_size: .
j_call: TRBJ2-5
v_call: TRBV7-3

cdr3_nt: TGCGCCAGCTTACGCCCAGGGTCCGAGCAGTACTTC
cdr3_aa: CASLRPGSEQYF
d_call: .
clone_size: .
j_call: TRBJ2-7
v_call: TRBV4-1

cdr3_nt: TGTGCCAGCAGCTTGGAGGGCGGGAGGGCCCCCTACGAGCAGTACTTC
cdr3_aa: CASSLEGGRAPYEQYF
d_call: TRBD2
clone_size: .
j_call: TRBJ2-7
v_call: TRBV5-4

cdr3_nt: TGCGCCAGCAGCCAAGAAATAGCGGATATCTCCTACGAGCAGTACTTC
cdr3_aa: CASSQEIADISYEQYF
d_call: .
clone_size: .
j_call: TRBJ2-7
v_call: TRBV4-1

cdr3_nt: TGTGCCAGCAGTTCGGACAGGGGTGGCAATCAGCCCCAGCATTTT
cdr3_aa: CASSSDRGGNQPQHF
d_call: TRBD1
clone_size: .
j_call: TRBJ1-5
v_call: TRBV28

cdr3_nt: TGTGCCAGCGGGACAGGGGACACCGGGGAGCTGTTTTTT
cdr3_aa: CASGTGDTGELFF
d_call: TRBD1
clone_size: .
j_call: TRBJ2-2
v_call: TRBV6-1

cdr3_nt: TGTGCCAGCAGTCCCCTGGGACACATCCAAGAGACCCAGTACTTC
cdr3_aa: CASSPLGHIQETQYF
d_call: .
clone_size: .
j_call: TRBJ2-5
v_call: TRBV5-5

cdr3_nt: TGTGCCAGCGGAGCCTACGAGCAGTACTTC
cdr3_aa: CASGAYEQYF
d_call: .
clone_size: .
j_call: TRBJ2-7
v_call: TRBV6-1

cdr3_nt: TGTGCCAGCAGCTTGGATCTAGCGGGAGGAGATACGCAGTATTTT
cdr3_aa: CASSLDLAGGDTQYF
d_call: TRBD2
clone_size: .
j_call: TRBJ2-3
v_call: TRBV5-4

cdr3_nt: TGCGCCAGCAGCCAAGATGGCGGGGGGGCCGGAGAGACCCAGTACTTC
cdr3_aa: CASSQDGGGAGETQYF
d_call: TRBD2
clone_size: .
j_call: TRBJ2-5
v_call: TRBV4-1

cdr3_nt: TGTGCCAGCAAAGCGCCAATAAACAGGGGACCTGAAGCTTTCTTT
cdr3_aa: CASKAPINRGPEAFF
d_call: TRBD1
clone_size: .
j_call: TRBJ1-1
v_call: TRBV19

cdr3_nt: TGTGCCAGCAGCCCCTCAGGGGCTATCGACGAGCAGTACTTC
cdr3_aa: CASSPSGAIDEQYF
d_call: .
clone_size: few
j_call: TRBJ2-7
v_call: TRBV6-6

cdr3_nt: TGTGCCAGCAGCTTACCCAGGACGGGAGAGACCCCCACAGATACGCAGTATTTT
cdr3_aa: CASSLPRTGETPTDTQYF
d_call: .
clone_size: .
j_call: TRBJ2-3
v_call: TRBV7-9

cdr3_nt: TGTGCCAGCAGTTTATGGGGTGGACAGGGTGCCTACGAGCAGTACTTC
cdr3_aa: CASSLWGGQGAYEQYF
d_call: TRBD1
clone_size: .
j_call: TRBJ2-7
v_call: TRBV28

cdr3_nt: TGTGCCAGCAGCTTAGGTTCAGGGGCCTCGGGAGAGACCCAGTACTTC
cdr3_aa: CASSLGSGASGETQYF
d_call: .
clone_size: .
j_call: TRBJ2-5
v_call: TRBV11-3

cdr3_nt: TGTGCCAGCAGCACGGGACAGGGATTCACTGAAGCTTTCTTT
cdr3_aa: CASSTGQGFTEAFF
d_call: TRBD1
clone_size: .
j_call: TRBJ1-1
v_call: TRBV27

cdr3_nt: TGTGCCAGCAGCCAAGATGCCGGGGGGAATTCACCCCTCCACTTT
cdr3_aa: CASSQDAGGNSPLHF
d_call: .
clone_size: .
j_call: TRBJ1-6
v_call: TRBV4-2

cdr3_nt: TGCGCCAGCAGCTTGGACGCAGGCAATCAGCCCCAGCATTTT
cdr3_aa: CASSLDAGNQPQHF
d_call: .
clone_size: .
j_call: TRBJ1-5
v_call: TRBV5-1

cdr3_nt: TGTGCCAGCTCACCTTTAGCGGGGGCATACAATGAGCAGTTCTTC
cdr3_aa: CASSPLAGAYNEQFF
d_call: TRBD2
clone_size: .
j_call: TRBJ2-1
v_call: TRBV18

cdr3_nt: TGTGCCAGCAGCCTTCGGACTAGCGGGAGCGCCACAGATACGCAGTATTTT
cdr3_aa: CASSLRTSGSATDTQYF
d_call: TRBD2
clone_size: .
j_call: TRBJ2-3
v_call: TRBV13

cdr3_nt: TGTGCCAGCAGGAAGGGACAGGTCAACACCTTC
cdr3_aa: CASRKGQVNTF
d_call: TRBD1
clone_size: .
j_call: TRBJ1-2
v_call: TRBV9

cdr3_nt: TGTGCCAGCAGGGCTACAGGGGCCGGGGAGCTGTTTTTT
cdr3_aa: CASRATGAGELFF
d_call: TRBD1
clone_size: .
j_call: TRBJ2-2
v_call: TRBV28

cdr3_nt: TGCGCCAGCAGCTTGGATGGTACCAACAAGATTGAAGCTTTCTTT
cdr3_aa: CASSLDGTNKIEAFF
d_call: .
clone_size: .
j_call: TRBJ1-1
v_call: TRBV5-1

cdr3_nt: TGTGCCAGTCAGCAGGGGCCCTACAATGAGCAGTTCTTC
cdr3_aa: CASQQGPYNEQFF
d_call: .
clone_size: once
j_call: TRBJ2-1
v_call: TRBV7-2

cdr3_nt: TGTGCCAGCAGTCTCTGGACTAGCGGGGGTTACAATGAGCAGTTCTTC
cdr3_aa: CASSLWTSGGYNEQFF
d_call: TRBD2
clone_size: .
j_call: TRBJ2-1
v_call: TRBV27

cdr3_nt: TGTGCCAGCTCAAATAGACTGAAGACTAGCGGAGGAGAAGAGACCCAGTACTTC
cdr3_aa: CASSNRLKTSGGEETQYF
d_call: TRBD2
clone_size: .
j_call: TRBJ2-5
v_call: TRBV18

cdr3_nt: TGTGCCAGCAGCCGGTCCGGGGGGGCGGCCAAAAACATTCAGTACTTC
cdr3_aa: CASSRSGGAAKNIQYF
d_call: TRBD2
clone_size: .
j_call: TRBJ2-4
v_call: TRBV14

cdr3_nt: TGTGCCAGCAGACTGACAGGGGGAATAACAGATACGCAGTATTTT
cdr3_aa: CASRLTGGITDTQYF
d_call: TRBD1
clone_size: .
j_call: TRBJ2-3
v_call: TRBV27

cdr3_nt: TGCAGCGTTGCCGCTAGCGTTAGCTCCTACGAGCAGTACTTC
cdr3_aa: CSVAASVSSYEQYF
d_call: .
clone_size: .
j_call: TRBJ2-7
v_call: TRBV29-1

cdr3_nt: TGTGCCAGCAGCATACGGGAGGGCCAGGGGAACACCGGGGAGCTGTTTTTT
cdr3_aa: CASSIREGQGNTGELFF
d_call: .
clone_size: .
j_call: TRBJ2-2
v_call: TRBV21-1

cdr3_nt: TGTGCCAGCACTCTCTCTAGCGGGGTACAAGAGACCCAGTACTTC
cdr3_aa: CASTLSSGVQETQYF
d_call: TRBD2
clone_size: .
j_call: TRBJ2-5
v_call: TRBV6-1

cdr3_nt: TGCGCCACCGCGGGGACAGGGGGCTCTGGGGCCAACGTCCTGACTTTC
cdr3_aa: CATAGTGGSGANVLTF
d_call: TRBD1
clone_size: .
j_call: TRBJ2-6
v_call: TRBV5-1

cdr3_nt: TGCGCCAGCAGCTTGAGGACAGCGAACACCGGGGAGCTGTTTTTT
cdr3_aa: CASSLRTANTGELFF
d_call: .
clone_size: .
j_call: TRBJ2-2
v_call: TRBV5-1

cdr3_nt: TGTGCCAGCAGCTTACGGGTGTCGGGAGACGACACCGGGGAGCTGTTTTTT
cdr3_aa: CASSLRVSGDDTGELFF
d_call: .
clone_size: .
j_call: TRBJ2-2
v_call: TRBV7-6

cdr3_nt: TGCGCCAGCAGCTTGCGTTATAGCGGGGGGGAGACTTTGGTTGATACGCAGTATTTT
cdr3_aa: CASSLRYSGGETLVDTQYF
d_call: TRBD2
clone_size: .
j_call: TRBJ2-3
v_call: TRBV5-1

cdr3_nt: TGTGCCAGCAGTTGGCGGGACGGGTCACCCCTCCACTTT
cdr3_aa: CASSWRDGSPLHF
d_call: .
clone_size: .
j_call: TRBJ1-6
v_call: TRBV27